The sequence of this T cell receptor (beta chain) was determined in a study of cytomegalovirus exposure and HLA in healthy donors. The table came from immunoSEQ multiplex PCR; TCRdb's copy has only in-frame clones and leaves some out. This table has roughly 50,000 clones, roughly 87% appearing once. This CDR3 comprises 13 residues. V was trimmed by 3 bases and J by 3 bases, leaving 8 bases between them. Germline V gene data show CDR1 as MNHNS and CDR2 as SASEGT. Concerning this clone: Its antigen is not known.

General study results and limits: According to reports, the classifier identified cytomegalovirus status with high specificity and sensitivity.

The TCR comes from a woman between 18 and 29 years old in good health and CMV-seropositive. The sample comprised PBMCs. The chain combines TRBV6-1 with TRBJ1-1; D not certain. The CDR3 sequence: CASSEGTDTEAFF. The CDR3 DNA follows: TGTGCCAGCAGTGAGGGCACTGACACTGAAGCTTTCTTT.